The next 30 T cell receptor beta chains were all read from a single sample in a study of T cells in localized non-small cell lung cancer. Here immunoSEQ multiplex PCR was the method, and the copy in TCRdb shows in-frame clones only, minus some. The sample consists of roughly 27,000 clones, about 90% of them appearing once. The sequencing here drew on peripheral blood, taken before any cancer treatment. The receptors stem from a woman aged 40-70 years with stage I lung adenocarcinoma.

This chain joins TRBV5-1 and TRBJ2-2; 10 bases map to TRBD2. This CDR3 is 16 amino acids long. Per the germline V gene, CDR1 is SGHRS and CDR2 is YFSETQ. Losses at the gene ends were 5 bases for V and 5 bases for J; bases not matched to a gene: 9. The CDR3 loop reads CASRNLAGVGTGELFF. In DNA form, the CDR3 reads TGCGCCAGCAGAAATCTAGCGGGAGTTGGGACCGGGGAGCTGTTTTTT. Full variable domain (outside the CDR3, taken from reference TRBV5-1 and TRBJ2-2): KAGVTQTPRYLIKTRGQQVTLSCSPISGHRSVSWYQQTPGQGLQFLFEYFSETQRNKGNFPGRFSGRQFSNSRSEMNVSTLELGDSALYLCASRNLAGVGTGELFFGEGSRLTVL.

The CDR3 coding sequence is TGTGCCAGCACCTCCGGGCGGACCCTCCCCTACAATGAGCAGTTCTTC. Protein: CASTSGRTLPYNEQFF. This chain uses TRBV6-6 with TRBJ2-1; no reliable D call. Germline V lookup: CDR1 MNHNY, CDR2 SVGAGI (reference sequence). This CDR3 has 16 residues. Trimming pared 7 bases from V and 2 bases from J, leaving 18 bases between.

This clone was found once. The chain has TRBV30 and TRBJ1-1; 10 bases match TRBD1. The germline gives CDR1 GTSNPN, CDR2 SVGIG (reference sequence). This CDR3 comprises 15 residues. Trimming cost V 0 bases and J 6 bases; bases outside gene matches: 7. This CDR3 reads CAWSVGQGLRAEAFF. The CDR3 DNA reads as TGTGCCTGGAGTGTGGGACAGGGGCTGCGGGCTGAAGCTTTCTTT.

The chain recombines TRBV9 with TRBJ2-7, with D perhaps matching TRBD2 (6 bases). The CDR3 spans 17 residues. CDR1 is SGDLS, CDR2 YYNGEE, per germline. The ends were cut back, 4 bases at V and 9 bases at J, with 29 bases in the middle. Written as DNA, the CDR3 is TGTGCCAGCAGCTTCTCACCGGGGGACCCGACCACTACGAGGCAGTACTTC. This encodes CASSFSPGDPTTTRQYF. The full variable domain, completed using reference TRBV9 and TRBJ2-7, is DSGVTQTPKHLITATGQRVTLRCSPRSGDLSVYWYQQSLDQGLQFLIQYYNGEERAKGNILERFSAQQFPDLHSELNLSSLELGDSALYFCASSFSPGDPTTTRQYFGPGTRLTVT.

The chain employs TRBV7-2 and TRBJ1-3; D possibly corresponds to TRBD1 (5 bases). V lost 2 bases and J lost 2, with 7 bases in between. CDR1 and CDR2 (germline): SGHTA, FQGNSA. The CDR3 runs to 14 residues. CDR3 bases: TGTGCCAGCAGCTTACAGGGAACTGGAAACACCATATATTTT. This translates into CASSLQGTGNTIYF.

The gene calls are TRBV18 and TRBJ2-5; D is possibly TRBD2 (5 bases). Between the trimmed V and J ends, which lost 7 bases and 3 bases, there was a span of 12 bases. The germline CDR1 and CDR2 sequences are KGHSH and LQKENI. This CDR3 region has 13 residues. The CDR3 loop reads CASLPGLKETQYF. CDR3 bases: TGTGCCAGCTTACCGGGGTTGAAAGAGACCCAGTACTTC.

This clone has only a few counts. The chain employs TRBV5-4 and TRBJ1-2; TRBD1 is a possible D gene (6 bases). CDR1 is SGHNT and CDR2 is YYREEE in the germline V gene (reference sequence). V lost 3 bases and J 2 bases, leaving 17 bases between the germline ends. The CDR3 totals 16 residues. CDR3 DNA: TGTGCCAGCAGCTCGGCATCCCAACAGGGAAACTATGGCTACACCTTC. Translated, it gives CASSSASQQGNYGYTF.

This clone came up once. This rearrangement joins TRBV5-4 to TRBJ1-2; the match to TRBD1 covers 8 bases. V trimming: 4 bases; J trimming: 0 bases; junction bases outside the gene matches: 5. The CDR3 contains 15 residues. The germline CDR1 and CDR2 sequences are SGHNT and YYREEE (reference sequence). The CDR3 region has the DNA TGTGCCAGCAGCCCCCGGACAGGGCCTAACTATGGCTACACCTTC. Its protein product is CASSPRTGPNYGYTF.

The chain has TRBV5-5 and TRBJ2-3; 7 positions agree with TRBD1. CDR1 and CDR2 (germline): SGHKS, YYEKEE (reference sequence). Trimming at V came to 2 bases and at J to 4 bases, leaving 7 bases not matched to a gene. This CDR3 comprises 15 residues. The CDR3 DNA follows: TGTGCCAGCAGCTTTTTAAGGGGGCGGGCAGATACGCAGTATTTT. Its protein product is CASSFLRGRADTQYF.

This chain connects TRBV4-2 to TRBJ2-7; a weak D match, TRBD2 (5 bases). Trimming removed 1 base from V and 0 bases from J, with 13 bases in between. This CDR3 region has 16 residues. Germline CDR1 and CDR2: LGHNA and YNFKEQ. The CDR3 sequence: CASSQVGLQSSYEQYF. The DNA for the CDR3 is TGTGCCAGCAGCCAAGTCGGACTGCAAAGCTCCTACGAGCAGTACTTC.

The chain couples TRBV11-3 to TRBJ2-1; 9 bases are shared with TRBD2. CDR1 is SGHNT and CDR2 is YENEEA in the germline V gene. CDR3 length: 15 residues. V was clipped by 1 base and J by 7 bases; unmatched bases: 5. As DNA, the CDR3 is TGTGCCAGCAGCTTAGGGGGACTAGCTTCTAATGAGCAGTTCTTC. This encodes CASSLGGLASNEQFF.

The chain joins TRBV2 to TRBJ1-1, with D unclear. The V end was cut by 3 bases, the J end by 1 base, with 6 bases between. CDR3 length: 13 amino acids. Germline values: CDR1 SNHLY, CDR2 FYNNEI. CDR3 protein: CASSDRWNTEAFF. DNA for the CDR3: TGTGCCAGCAGTGACAGATGGAACACTGAAGCTTTCTTT.

The chain employs TRBV28 and TRBJ2-7; tentative D call: TRBD2 (5 bases). The V end was cut by 5 bases, the J end by 3 bases, with 14 bases between. Germline CDR1 is MDHEN and CDR2 is SYDVKM. The CDR3 is made up of 14 amino acids. This chain's CDR3 is CASSVPSTSYEQYF. In DNA form, the CDR3 reads TGTGCCAGCAGTGTCCCTAGCACCAGCTACGAGCAGTACTTC.

The chain recombines TRBV4-2 with TRBJ2-7; no definite D call. Germline V CDR1 and CDR2: LGHNA, YNFKEQ. Trimming cost V 4 bases and J 1 base, with 14 bases left between them. The CDR3 has 15 amino acids. CDR3 region: CASSPISLRSYEQYF. The CDR3 DNA sequence: TGTGCCAGCAGCCCCATTTCGCTCAGGTCCTACGAGCAGTACTTC.

This chain connects TRBV7-8 to TRBJ1-5; D may be TRBD1 (5 bases). This CDR3 is built from 16 residues. Germline V gene data show CDR1 as SGHVS and CDR2 as FQNEAQ. V was clipped by 0 bases and J by 7 bases, with 16 bases between them. CDR3 sequence reads: CASSLAHRGTLQPQHF. The CDR3 region has the DNA TGTGCCAGCAGCTTAGCTCACCGGGGGACCCTCCAGCCCCAGCATTTT.

The rearrangement uses TRBV4-1 and TRBJ1-3, with unresolved D. The germline gives CDR1 MGHRA, CDR2 YSYEKL. The CDR3 has 13 residues. Trimming shortened V by 5 bases and J by 3 bases, and 8 bases separated the two germline ends. The CDR3 DNA reads TGCGCCAGCAGCACACGGAGTGGAAACACCATATATTTT. It is translated as CASSTRSGNTIYF.

The chain uses TRBV19 and TRBJ2-3; D is perhaps TRBD1 (5 bases). CDR1 LNHDA and CDR2 SQIVND come from the germline V gene (reference sequence). There are 15 residues in the CDR3. Trimming took 6 bases from V and 3 from J, leaving 16 bases between them. The CDR3: CASRNRRGLTDTQYF. The DNA for the CDR3 is TGTGCCAGTAGGAACCGAAGGGGCTTGACAGATACGCAGTATTTT.

V usage is TRBV2 and J usage is TRBJ1-6; 7 bases fit TRBD1. The junction had 12 bases not matched to a gene; V was cut back by 3 bases and J by 7 bases. CDR1 is SNHLY, CDR2 FYNNEI, per germline. The CDR3 is 17 residues long. CDR3 bases: TGTGCCAGCAGTGATCAAGGGACAGACACGTCAAATTCACCCCTCCACTTT. Its protein product is CASSDQGTDTSNSPLHF.

V and J are TRBV27 and TRBJ1-2; D is perhaps TRBD1 (5 bases). The germline CDR1 and CDR2 sequences are MNHEY and SMNVEV (reference sequence). Between the trimmed V and J ends, which lost 6 bases and 1 base, there was a span of 12 bases. This CDR3 region has 14 residues. CDR3 nucleotide sequence: TGTGCCAGCAGGCCCGGAGGGGTTAACTATGGCTACACCTTC. Protein: CASRPGGVNYGYTF.

This clone was seen only a few times. The chain employs TRBV19 and TRBJ1-1; D is perhaps TRBD1 (6 bases). The CDR3 length is 13 residues. Deletions cut 5 bases from V and 11 bases from J, with 18 bases between. Germline lookup yields CDR1 LNHDA and CDR2 SQIVND (reference sequence). The CDR3 region is CASSPSARGVAFF. DNA of the CDR3: TGTGCCAGTAGTCCCAGTGCCAGGGGAGTCGCTTTCTTT.

V is TRBV7-6 and J is TRBJ2-3; 11 positions match TRBD1. This CDR3 region has 15 residues. Germline V gene data show CDR1 as SGHVS and CDR2 as FNYEAQ. With V trimmed by 4 bases and J by 4 bases, 4 bases remained unmatched. CDR3 coding DNA: TGTGCCAGCAGCTCCTGGACAGGGGGCTCAGATACGCAGTATTTT. Translated, it gives CASSSWTGGSDTQYF.

The rearrangement uses TRBV2 and TRBJ2-3; 8 nucleotides align to TRBD2. The germline V gene has CDR1 SNHLY and CDR2 FYNNEI. The trim removed 8 bases at V and 1 base at J, leaving 5 bases unmatched. The CDR3 covers 14 residues. The chain's CDR3 is CASGLSGGTDTQYF. DNA of the CDR3: TGTGCCAGCGGCCTTAGCGGGGGCACAGATACGCAGTATTTT.

This chain joins TRBV7-2 and TRBJ1-6, with 7 bases identical to TRBD1. V gave up 5 bases and J gave up 4 bases; unmatched junction bases: 8. The CDR3 runs to 16 residues. Germline lookup yields CDR1 SGHTA and CDR2 FQGNSA. The CDR3 spells CASSKAGGQYNSPLHF. CDR3 bases: TGTGCCAGCAGCAAAGCTGGGGGACAGTATAATTCACCCCTCCACTTT.

The rearrangement uses TRBV12-5 and TRBJ1-2, with 8 bases lining up with TRBD1. This CDR3 contains 16 residues. Per germline, CDR1 LGHNT and CDR2 FRNRAP. Trimming cost V 0 bases and J 5 bases; bases outside gene matches: 8. The CDR3 loop reads CASGLVTGQGLYGYTF. In DNA, the CDR3 is TGTGCTAGTGGTTTGGTAACAGGACAGGGTTTGTATGGCTACACCTTC. The whole variable domain, remainder taken from reference TRBV12-5 and TRBJ1-2, is DARVTQTPRHKVTEMGQEVTMRCQPILGHNTVFWYRQTMMQGLELLAYFRNRAPLDDSGMPKDRFSAEMPDATLATLKIQPSEPRDSAVYFCASGLVTGQGLYGYTFGSGTRLTVV.

The chain carries TRBV5-1 and TRBJ2-7; possibly TRBD1 for D (6 bases). Germline-derived CDR1 and CDR2 are SGHRS and YFSETQ. The CDR3 is 14 residues long. Between the trimmed V and J ends, which lost 4 bases and 3 bases, there was a span of 14 bases. The CDR3 here is CASSDPRDNYEQYF. For the CDR3, the DNA is TGCGCCAGCAGCGACCCCCGGGACAACTACGAGCAGTACTTC. Together with reference TRBV5-1 and TRBJ2-7, the CDR3 gives the full variable domain: KAGVTQTPRYLIKTRGQQVTLSCSPISGHRSVSWYQQTPGQGLQFLFEYFSETQRNKGNFPGRFSGRQFSNSRSEMNVSTLELGDSALYLCASSDPRDNYEQYFGPGTRLTVT.

The rearrangement uses TRBV9 and TRBJ2-5, with TRBD1 identical over 8 bases. This CDR3 has 13 amino acids. The germline V gene has CDR1 SGDLS and CDR2 YYNGEE. V was clipped by 6 bases and J by 5 bases; unmatched bases: 6. CDR3 region: CASNKQGVETQYF. Here the CDR3 DNA reads TGTGCCAGCAACAAACAGGGGGTCGAGACCCAGTACTTC.

The chain links TRBV28 to TRBJ1-3; D uncertain. V was shortened by 6 bases and J by 2 bases, with 11 bases between the two germline ends. The CDR3 is 14 amino acids. Looked up from germline, CDR1 is MDHEN and CDR2 is SYDVKM. The CDR3 DNA follows: TGTGCCAGCAGGGAGGGATCAGCTGGAAACACCATATATTTT. This sequence encodes CASREGSAGNTIYF. The full variable domain, completed using reference TRBV28 and TRBJ1-3, is DVKVTQSSRYLVKRTGEKVFLECVQDMDHENMFWYRQDPGLGLRLIYFSYDVKMKEKGDIPEGYSVSREKKERFSLILESASTNQTSMYLCASREGSAGNTIYFGEGSWLTVV.

The gene calls are TRBV5-1 and TRBJ1-1; D remains unclear. V lost 7 bases and J lost 1, with 11 bases in between. Germline CDR1 SGHRS, CDR2 YFSETQ. This CDR3 comprises 13 residues. CDR3 amino acids: CASRSQENTEAFF. The CDR3 DNA sequence: TGCGCCAGCCGGTCCCAGGAGAACACTGAAGCTTTCTTT.

This clone was seen a few times. The rearrangement links TRBV7-2 to TRBJ1-5; no clear D gene. Germline CDR1 reads SGHTA; CDR2 reads FQGNSA. There are 14 residues in the CDR3. V lost 2 bases and J 5 bases, leaving 10 bases between the germline ends. CDR3 amino acids: CASSLRLADQPQHF. DNA of the CDR3: TGTGCCAGCAGCTTAAGGTTAGCGGATCAGCCCCAGCATTTT. The variable domain in full, completed from reference TRBV7-2 and TRBJ1-5, reads GAGVSQSPSNKVTEKGKDVELRCDPISGHTALYWYRQSLGQGLEFLIYFQGNSAPDKSGLPSDRFSAERTGGSVSTLTIQRTQQEDSAVYLCASSLRLADQPQHFGDGTRLSIL.

Here the CDR3 DNA reads TGTGCCAGCAGCGGCCCCGGGTACGAGCAGTACTTC. Its protein product is CASSGPGYEQYF. J is TRBJ2-7 and V is TRBV9; D not certain. The CDR3 has 12 amino acids. Germline CDR1 and CDR2: SGDLS and YYNGEE. V was clipped by 3 bases and J by 4 bases, with 8 bases between them.